This T cell receptor beta chain was sequenced in a study of shared clonotypes between healthy human individuals. Whole-study findings and limits: Shared across a few donors were roughly 5% of the naive CD4 clonotypes. Having only a few donors restricted how much genetic and exposure-history diversity was captured.

A deep-level run was used for the assay. It was across several immunoSEQ plates that each subset's genomic DNA was evenly split. Only in-frame clones appear in the TCRdb table, and some are missing; sequencing was by immunoSEQ multiplex PCR. The table includes around 2.1 million clones, 93% detected once. Worth noting for this clone: Its antigen remains unidentified.

As defined, naive CD8 cells were CD45RO-negative and positively selected for CCR7, with terminally differentiated effector memory CD45RA+ cells excluded. The CDR3 has 11 residues. The V gene's germline CDR1 is SGHDT and CDR2 YYEEEE. V was trimmed by 2 bases and J by 7 bases, leaving 5 bases between them. The gene calls are TRBV5-6 and TRBJ2-3; the D is unclear. Input material: naive CD8+ T cells from PBMCs. The receptor comes from a man between 18 and 35 years old in good health. Some clones in this sample may be carry-over from other donors' samples. The CDR3 protein is CASSLAHTQYF. The CDR3 DNA is TGTGCCAGCAGCTTAGCCCATACGCAGTATTTT.